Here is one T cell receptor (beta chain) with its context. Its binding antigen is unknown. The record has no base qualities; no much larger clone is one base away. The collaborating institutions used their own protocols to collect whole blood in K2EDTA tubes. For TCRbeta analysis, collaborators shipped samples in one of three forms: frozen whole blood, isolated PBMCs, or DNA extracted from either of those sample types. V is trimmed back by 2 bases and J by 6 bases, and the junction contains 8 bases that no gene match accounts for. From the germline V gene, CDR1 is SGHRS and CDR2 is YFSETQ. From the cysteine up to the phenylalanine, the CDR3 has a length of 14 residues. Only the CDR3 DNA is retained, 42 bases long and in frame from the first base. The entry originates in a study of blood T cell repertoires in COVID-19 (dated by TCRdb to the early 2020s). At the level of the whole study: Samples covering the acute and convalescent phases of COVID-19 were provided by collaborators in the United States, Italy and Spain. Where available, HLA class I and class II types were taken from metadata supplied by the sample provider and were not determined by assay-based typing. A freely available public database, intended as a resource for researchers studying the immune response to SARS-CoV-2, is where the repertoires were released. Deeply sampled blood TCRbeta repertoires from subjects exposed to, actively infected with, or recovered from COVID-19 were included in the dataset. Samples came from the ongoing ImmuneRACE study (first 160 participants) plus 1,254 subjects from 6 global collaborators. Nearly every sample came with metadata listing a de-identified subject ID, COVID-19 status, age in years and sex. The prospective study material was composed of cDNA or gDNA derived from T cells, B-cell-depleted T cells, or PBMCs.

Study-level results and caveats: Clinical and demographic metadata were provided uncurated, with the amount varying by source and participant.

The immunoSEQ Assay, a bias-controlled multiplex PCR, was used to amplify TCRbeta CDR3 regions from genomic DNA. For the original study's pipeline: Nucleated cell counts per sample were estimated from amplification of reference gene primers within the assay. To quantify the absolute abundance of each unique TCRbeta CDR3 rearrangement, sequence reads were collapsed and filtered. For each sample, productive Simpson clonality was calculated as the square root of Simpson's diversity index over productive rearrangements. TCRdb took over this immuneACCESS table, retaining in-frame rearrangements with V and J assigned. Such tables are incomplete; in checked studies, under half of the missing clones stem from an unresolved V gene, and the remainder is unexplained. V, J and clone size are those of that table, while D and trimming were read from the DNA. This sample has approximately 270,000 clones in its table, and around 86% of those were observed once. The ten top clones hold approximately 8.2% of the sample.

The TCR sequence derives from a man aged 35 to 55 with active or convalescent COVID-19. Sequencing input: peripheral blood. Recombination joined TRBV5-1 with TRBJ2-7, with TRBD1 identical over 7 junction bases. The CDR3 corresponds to CASSFRDSLPEQYF. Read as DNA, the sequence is TGCGCCAGCAGCTTCCGGGACAGCCTTCCCGAGCAGTACTTC.